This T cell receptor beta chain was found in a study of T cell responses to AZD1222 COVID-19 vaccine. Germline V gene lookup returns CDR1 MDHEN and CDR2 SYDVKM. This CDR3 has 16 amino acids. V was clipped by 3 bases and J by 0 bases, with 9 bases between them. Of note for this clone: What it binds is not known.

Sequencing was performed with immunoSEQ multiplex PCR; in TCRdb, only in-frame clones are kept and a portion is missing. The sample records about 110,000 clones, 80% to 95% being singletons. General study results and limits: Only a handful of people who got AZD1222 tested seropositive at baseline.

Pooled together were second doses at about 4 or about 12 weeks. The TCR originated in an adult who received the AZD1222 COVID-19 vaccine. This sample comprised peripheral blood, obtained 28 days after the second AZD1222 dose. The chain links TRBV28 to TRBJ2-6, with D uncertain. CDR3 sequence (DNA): TGTGCCAGCAGTTTGCCAACATCCTCTGGGGCCAACGTCCTGACTTTC. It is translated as CASSLPTSSGANVLTF. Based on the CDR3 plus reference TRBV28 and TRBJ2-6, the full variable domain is DVKVTQSSRYLVKRTGEKVFLECVQDMDHENMFWYRQDPGLGLRLIYFSYDVKMKEKGDIPEGYSVSREKKERFSLILESASTNQTSMYLCASSLPTSSGANVLTFGAGSRLTVL.